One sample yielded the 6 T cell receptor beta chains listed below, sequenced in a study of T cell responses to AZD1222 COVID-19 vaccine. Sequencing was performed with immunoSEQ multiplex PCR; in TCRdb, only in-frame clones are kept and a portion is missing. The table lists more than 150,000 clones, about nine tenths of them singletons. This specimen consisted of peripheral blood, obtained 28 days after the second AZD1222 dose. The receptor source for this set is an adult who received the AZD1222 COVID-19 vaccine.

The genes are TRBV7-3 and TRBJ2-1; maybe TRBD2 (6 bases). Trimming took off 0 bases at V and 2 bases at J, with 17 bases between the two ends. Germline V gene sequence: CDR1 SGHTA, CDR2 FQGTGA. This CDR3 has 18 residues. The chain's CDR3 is CASSLTSPRGLPYNEQFF. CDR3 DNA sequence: TGTGCCAGCAGCTTAACCTCCCCCCGGGGACTCCCCTACAATGAGCAGTTCTTC.

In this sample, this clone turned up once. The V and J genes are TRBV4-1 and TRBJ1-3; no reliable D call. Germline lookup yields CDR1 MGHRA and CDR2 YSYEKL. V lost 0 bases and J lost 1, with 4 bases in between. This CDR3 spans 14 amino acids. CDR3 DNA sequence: TGCGCCAGCAGCCAAGAAGGGTCTGGAAACACCATATATTTT. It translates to CASSQEGSGNTIYF.

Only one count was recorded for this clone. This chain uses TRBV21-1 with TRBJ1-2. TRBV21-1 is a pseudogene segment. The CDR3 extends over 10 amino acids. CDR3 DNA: TGTGCCAGCAGCATCCGTGGCTACACCTTC. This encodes CASSIRGYTF.

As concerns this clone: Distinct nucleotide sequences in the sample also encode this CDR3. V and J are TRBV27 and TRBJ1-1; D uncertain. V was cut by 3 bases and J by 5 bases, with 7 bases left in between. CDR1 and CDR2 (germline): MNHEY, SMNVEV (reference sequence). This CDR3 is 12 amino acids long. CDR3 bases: TGTGCCAGCAGTTTTTCTGGAACTGAAGCTTTCTTT. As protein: CASSFSGTEAFF.

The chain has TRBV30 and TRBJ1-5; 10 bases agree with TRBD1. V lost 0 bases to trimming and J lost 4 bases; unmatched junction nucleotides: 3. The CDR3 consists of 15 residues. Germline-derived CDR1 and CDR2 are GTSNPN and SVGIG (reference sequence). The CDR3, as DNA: TGTGCCTGGAGTGTCTGGACAGGGGGAAATCAGCCCCAGCATTTT. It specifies CAWSVWTGGNQPQHF.

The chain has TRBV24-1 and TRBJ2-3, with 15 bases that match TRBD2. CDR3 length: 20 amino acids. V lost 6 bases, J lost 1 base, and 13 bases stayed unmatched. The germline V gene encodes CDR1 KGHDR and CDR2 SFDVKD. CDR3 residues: CATSPPPGLAGGGRTDTQYF. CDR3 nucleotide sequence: TGTGCCACCAGTCCACCTCCGGGACTAGCGGGAGGAGGCCGCACAGATACGCAGTATTTT.